This entry lists 15 T cell receptor beta chains sequenced from one sample in a study of cytomegalovirus exposure and HLA in healthy donors. Clones were read by immunoSEQ multiplex PCR, and TCRdb kept only the in-frame ones, dropping some. The sample yields about 69,000 clones, 96% seen once. The sample consisted of PBMCs. The receptors were gathered from a woman in her late teens or twenties in good health and CMV-seropositive.

This chain links TRBV28 with TRBJ1-5; tentative D call: TRBD1 (5 bases). CDR3 length equals 15 residues. CDR1 and CDR2 from the germline V gene are MDHEN and SYDVKM. V lost 4 bases and J 2 bases, leaving 12 bases between the germline ends. As DNA, the CDR3 is TGTGCCAGCAGTTACCCCCCGACAGGCAATCAGCCCCAGCATTTT. This gives the protein CASSYPPTGNQPQHF.

The rearrangement uses TRBV30 and TRBJ2-7; D gene ambiguous. The V end was cut by 1 base, the J end by 4 bases, with 11 bases between. The CDR3 is 13 residues long. CDR1 and CDR2 from the germline V gene are GTSNPN and SVGIG (reference sequence). Here the CDR3 DNA reads TGTGCCTGGAGTGCTGGGCTGATTTACGAGCAGTACTTC. It specifies CAWSAGLIYEQYF. The full variable domain, with the rest looked up from reference TRBV30 and TRBJ2-7, is SQTIHQWPATLVQPVGSPLSLECTVEGTSNPNLYWYRQAAGRGLQLLFYSVGIGQISSEVPQNLSASRPQDRQFILSSKKLLLSDSGFYLCAWSAGLIYEQYFGPGTRLTVT.

CDR3 residues: CASSLNGAHYNEQFF. CDR3 sequence (DNA): TGTGCCAGCAGCTTAAACGGAGCCCACTACAATGAGCAGTTCTTC. V is TRBV7-3 and J is TRBJ2-1; D is uncertain. The germline gives CDR1 SGHTA, CDR2 FQGTGA. This CDR3 is 15 amino acids long. Trimming shortened V by 1 base and J by 3 bases, and 10 bases separated the two germline ends.

The V call is TRBV2, the J call TRBJ2-2, with 12 positions matching TRBD2. After removal of 9 bases from V and 1 base from J, the junction contained 9 bases not matched to a gene. This CDR3 contains 17 residues. Germline lookup yields CDR1 SNHLY and CDR2 FYNNEI. In nucleotides, the CDR3 is TGTGCCAGAAAACTGACTAGCGGGAGTGTGAACACCGGGGAGCTGTTTTTT. It encodes CARKLTSGSVNTGELFF. The entire variable domain, with the rest obtained from reference TRBV2 and TRBJ2-2, is as follows: EPEVTQTPSHQVTQMGQEVILRCVPISNHLYFYWYRQILGQKVEFLVSFYNNEISEKSEIFDDQFSVERPDGSNFTLKIRSTKLEDSAMYFCARKLTSGSVNTGELFFGEGSRLTVL.

The chain uses TRBV6-5 and TRBJ2-7; possible D gene TRBD1, 6 bases. Germline V gene sequence: CDR1 MNHEY, CDR2 SVGAGI. The CDR3 is made up of 14 amino acids. V lost 2 bases and J 0 bases, leaving 8 bases between the germline ends. The CDR3 is CASSYRQASYEQYF. For the CDR3, the DNA is TGTGCCAGCAGTTACCGACAGGCCTCCTACGAGCAGTACTTC.

The chain employs TRBV28 and TRBJ2-3; 9 bases map to TRBD2. The V gene end was trimmed by 3 bases and the J gene end by 3 bases; junction bases not matched to a gene: 1. The V gene's germline CDR1 is MDHEN and CDR2 SYDVKM. This CDR3 comprises 14 residues. In nucleotides, the CDR3 is TGTGCCAGCAGTTTTAGCGGGAGAACAGATACGCAGTATTTT. Translated: CASSFSGRTDTQYF. Variable domain in full (rest from reference TRBV28 and TRBJ2-3): DVKVTQSSRYLVKRTGEKVFLECVQDMDHENMFWYRQDPGLGLRLIYFSYDVKMKEKGDIPEGYSVSREKKERFSLILESASTNQTSMYLCASSFSGRTDTQYFGPGTRLTVL.

The chain employs TRBV5-4 and TRBJ2-1, with TRBD2 matching 7 bases. V lost 0 bases, J lost 5 bases, and 5 bases stayed unmatched. The CDR3 totals 15 residues. CDR1 is SGHNT, CDR2 YYREEE, per germline (reference sequence). CDR3: CASSLAGGSNNEQFF. CDR3 DNA sequence: TGTGCCAGCAGCTTGGCGGGAGGAAGTAACAATGAGCAGTTCTTC.

This chain joins TRBV10-1 and TRBJ2-7; weak D call: TRBD2 (5 bases). This CDR3 has 14 residues. Germline loops: CDR1 WNHNN, CDR2 SYGVQD (reference sequence). V lost 4 bases, J lost 0 bases, and 10 bases lay in between. The DNA of the CDR3 is TGCGCCAGCAGTGTTGAGAGGGTCTCCTACGAGCAGTACTTC. This translates into CASSVERVSYEQYF.

This rearrangement joins TRBV7-2 to TRBJ2-7; D might be TRBD2 (6 bases). This CDR3 spans 17 amino acids. Per the germline V gene, CDR1 is SGHTA and CDR2 is FQGNSA. V was shortened by 5 bases and J by 0 bases, with 20 bases between the two germline ends. The CDR3 DNA reads TGTGCCAGCAGCCCTTGGAGGGCCAATAAAGGCTCCTACGAGCAGTACTTC. Its protein product is CASSPWRANKGSYEQYF.

The genes are TRBV6-1 and TRBJ2-3; 13 nucleotides agree with TRBD2. From germline, CDR1 is MNHNS and CDR2 SASEGT. This CDR3 has 17 amino acids. V trimming: 4 bases; J trimming: 0 bases; junction bases outside the gene matches: 4. This CDR3 reads CASSAGTSGISTDTQYF. The CDR3 coding sequence is TGTGCCAGCAGTGCTGGGACTAGCGGGATCAGCACAGATACGCAGTATTTT.

This clone was counted a single time. The rearrangement links TRBV5-8 to TRBJ2-3; 13 positions agree with TRBD2. This CDR3 comprises 16 residues. V shed 0 bases, J shed 4 bases, and the junction held 2 bases outside the gene matches. The V gene's germline CDR1 is SGHTS and CDR2 YDEGEE. The CDR3 sequence: CASSLGLAGGADTQYF. CDR3 bases: TGTGCCAGCAGCTTGGGACTAGCGGGAGGCGCAGATACGCAGTATTTT.

The gene calls are TRBV11-3 and TRBJ2-2, with D perhaps matching TRBD2 (6 bases). The CDR3 sequence is 15 residues long. With 1 base removed from V and 4 bases from J, the gap between germline ends came to 10 bases. CDR1 and CDR2 from the germline V gene are SGHNT and YENEEA. In DNA, the CDR3 is TGTGCCAGCAGCTTAGGGGCCGGGAGCACCGGGGAGCTGTTTTTT. Protein sequence: CASSLGAGSTGELFF. The complete variable domain, with remaining parts taken from reference TRBV11-3 and TRBJ2-2, reads EAGVVQSPRYKIIEKKQPVAFWCNPISGHNTLYWYLQNLGQGPELLIRYENEEAVDDSQLPKDRFSAERLKGVDSTLKIQPAELGDSAVYLCASSLGAGSTGELFFGEGSRLTVL.

In its sample, this clone was seen once. The rearrangement uses TRBV5-1 and TRBJ1-1; no reliable D call. Trimming stripped 0 bases from V and 0 bases from J, with 9 bases between. CDR3 length: 15 residues. In germline, CDR1 is SGHRS, CDR2 YFSETQ. For the CDR3, the DNA is TGCGCCAGCAGCTTGGCCCCACAGCTGAACACTGAAGCTTTCTTT. Protein product: CASSLAPQLNTEAFF.

The rearrangement links TRBV14 to TRBJ1-2; perhaps TRBD1 as D (6 bases). Trimming removed 3 bases at V and 2 bases at J, with 10 bases between. The CDR3 has 14 amino acids. The germline V gene encodes CDR1 SGHDN and CDR2 FVKESK. The CDR3 here is CASSQGHKNYGYTF. The CDR3 coding sequence is TGTGCCAGCAGCCAGGGACATAAAAACTATGGCTACACCTTC.

The chain joins TRBV4-3 to TRBJ2-7; D perhaps matches TRBD1 (7 bases). Trimming took 0 bases from V and 2 from J, leaving 14 bases between them. CDR3 length: 16 residues. Germline loops: CDR1 LGHNA, CDR2 YSLEER. In nucleotides, the CDR3 is TGCGCCAGCAGCCAAGAGAGGCGGGACAGAACCTACGAGCAGTACTTC. It encodes CASSQERRDRTYEQYF.